This TCR beta chain comes out of a study of OX40 agonist ivuxolimab in advanced cancers. Overall study context: Dose-escalation patients' cancers were hepatocellular carcinoma, melanoma, renal cell or head and neck cancer. One patient with hepatocellular carcinoma and two with cutaneous melanoma, three in all, had partial responses.

Worth noting for this clone: The antigen remains undetermined.

CDR1 and CDR2 from the germline V gene are MNHEY and SMNVEV (reference sequence). This CDR3 is 15 amino acids long. Trimming shortened V by 7 bases and J by 4 bases, and 16 bases separated the two germline ends. The study, taken as a whole, reports: The work left the antigen specificity of expanded peripheral T cells undetermined.

Assay: immunoSEQ multiplex PCR; the TCRdb copy retains only in-frame clones and omits some. The repertoire holds under 50,000 clones, with approximately 85% as singletons. This specimen was CD4+ or CD8+ T cells sorted from blood, taken in a trial of the OX40 agonist ivuxolimab. This TCR came from an adult with an advanced solid tumor such as melanoma, head and neck, liver or kidney cancer. The genes are TRBV27 and TRBJ2-2, with D possibly being TRBD1 or TRBD2 (5 bases each). CDR3 loop: CASTPGRPPTGELFF. The CDR3 coding sequence is TGTGCCAGCACCCCGGGACGCCCTCCCACCGGGGAGCTGTTTTTT.